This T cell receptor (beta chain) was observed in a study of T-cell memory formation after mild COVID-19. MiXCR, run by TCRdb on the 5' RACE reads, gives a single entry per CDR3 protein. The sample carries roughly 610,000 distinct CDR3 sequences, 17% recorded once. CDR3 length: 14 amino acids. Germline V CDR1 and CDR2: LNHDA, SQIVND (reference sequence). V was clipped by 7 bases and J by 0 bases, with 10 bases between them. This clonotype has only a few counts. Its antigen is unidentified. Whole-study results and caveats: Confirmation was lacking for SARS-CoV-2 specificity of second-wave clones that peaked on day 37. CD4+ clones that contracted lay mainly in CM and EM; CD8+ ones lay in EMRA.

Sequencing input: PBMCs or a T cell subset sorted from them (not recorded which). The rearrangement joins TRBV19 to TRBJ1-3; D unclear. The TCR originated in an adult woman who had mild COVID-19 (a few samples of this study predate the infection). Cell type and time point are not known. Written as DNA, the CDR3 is TGTGCCAGTATTGCCGGAAACTCTGGAAACACCATATATTTT. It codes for CASIAGNSGNTIYF.